A selection of T cell receptor beta chains follows, all from one sample in a study of CD8 T cells in ankylosing spondylitis. TCRdb reprocessed the 5' RACE reads with MiXCR, giving one entry per CDR3 protein. The table has fewer than 550,000 distinct CDR3 sequences, roughly 5% seen once. The specimen was blood, either unsorted or a sorted T cell fraction (not recorded which). The receptors come from a male donor with ankylosing spondylitis. Each CDR3 is given with its conserved first and last residue. A D gene is named only where the DNA matches it firmly. Expanded clones get a size class; other rows say once, few or many, or leave the size out.

TRBV5-1,TRBJ2-3,many,TRBD2,TGCGCCAGCAGCTTGGGGACTAGCGCTTTTACGGGAGATACGCAGTATTTT,CASSLGTSAFTGDTQYF
TRBV13,TRBJ2-5,NA,NA,TGTGCCAGCAGCTCCAACGGGGGTTCACCCAACCAAGAGACCCAGTACTTC,CASSSNGGSPNQETQYF
TRBV20-1,TRBJ2-3,few,NA,TGCAGTGCTTGGGGGCACACAGATACGCAGTATTTT,CSAWGHTDTQYF
TRBV5-1,TRBJ2-7,many,NA,TGCGCCAGCAGCTTGGCCAGGGGATCCTACGAGCAGTACTTC,CASSLARGSYEQYF
TRBV5-1,TRBJ1-1,many,TRBD1,TGCGCCAGCGGACGGGACAGAGCTAACACTGAAGCTTTCTTT,CASGRDRANTEAFF
TRBV6-4,TRBJ2-1,many,NA,TGTGCCAGCTCACGAGGCCCCAGTTCCTCCTACAATGAGCAGTTCTTC,CASSRGPSSSYNEQFF
TRBV7-3,TRBJ2-3,many,TRBD2,TGTGCCAGCAGCTTACTGGCGGGGAGGGGCACAGATACGCAGTATTTT,CASSLLAGRGTDTQYF
TRBV29-1,TRBJ1-2,many,TRBD1,TGCAGCGTTCGGCAGGGGGCAAACTATGGCTACACCTTC,CSVRQGANYGYTF
TRBV5-1,TRBJ2-5,few,NA,TGCGCCAGCAGGCCCCAGGGAGGGGGTCAGCGGGAGACCCAGTACTTC,CASRPQGGGQRETQYF
TRBV12-3/TRBV12-4,TRBJ1-1,many,NA,TGTGCCGGCCGGGGCCCCGGAGGAGCTTTCTTT,CAGRGPGGAFF
TRBV28,TRBJ1-1,many,NA,TGTGCCAGCAGTTCTTACCCTGCGGCTTTCTTT,CASSSYPAAFF
TRBV14,TRBJ2-1,NA,NA,TGTGCCAGCAGCCAAAAAGTTGGTGAGCAGTTCTTC,CASSQKVGEQFF
TRBV12-3/TRBV12-4,TRBJ2-3,many,NA,TGTGCCACCACCCGCGGGGGCGAAGAGTCAGATACGCAGTATTTT,CATTRGGEESDTQYF
TRBV20-1,TRBJ2-7,many,NA,TGCAGTGCTAGGGAAACCCGCTCCTACGAGCAGTACTTC,CSARETRSYEQYF
TRBV29-1,TRBJ2-5,many,NA,TGCAGCGCCTCCCAGGGGTTTGGGGAGACCCAGTACTTC,CSASQGFGETQYF
TRBV20-1,TRBJ2-3,NA,TRBD1,TGCAGTGCTAGAGATCAGTCCGGGACAGGGCTGAGGGATACGCAGTATTTT,CSARDQSGTGLRDTQYF
TRBV20-1,TRBJ2-1,few,TRBD2,TGCAGTGCTAGAAAGCGGGAGGGCCACGATGAGCAGTTCTTC,CSARKREGHDEQFF
TRBV10-3,TRBJ2-5,many,NA,TGTGCCATCAGTGTCGAGGGATCGGAGACCCAGTACTTC,CAISVEGSETQYF
TRBV10-3,TRBJ2-1,many,TRBD1,TGTGCCATCAGTTGGGGGACAGTGGGCAATGAGCAGTTCTTC,CAISWGTVGNEQFF
TRBV15,TRBJ2-6,few,NA,TGTGCCACCAGCAGAGATTCGTACGGGGGCTCTGGGGCCAACGTCCTGACTTTC,CATSRDSYGGSGANVLTF
TRBV5-1,TRBJ2-1,many,TRBD2,TGCGCCAGCAGCCTTGTAGCGGGTGGGGGCAATGAGCAGTTCTTC,CASSLVAGGGNEQFF
TRBV25-1,TRBJ1-1,many,NA,TGTGCCAGCAGTGAAATCGGGATTCCCCCGAACACTGAAGCTTTCTTT,CASSEIGIPPNTEAFF
TRBV11-2,TRBJ2-1,few,TRBD2,TGTGCCAGCAGCTCCCGCCGGCGGGGGGCCTACTACAATGAGCAGTTCTTC,CASSSRRRGAYYNEQFF
TRBV6-2/TRBV6-3,TRBJ1-2,many,NA,TGTGCCAGCGCGATTTATCGACAGATTTATGGCTACACCTTC,CASAIYRQIYGYTF
TRBV7-2,TRBJ2-2,many,NA,TGTGCCAGCAGCCCCTTTGGTATCGCGAACACCGGGGAGCTGTTTTTT,CASSPFGIANTGELFF
TRBV18,TRBJ2-7,NA,TRBD2,TGTGCCAGCTCACCGGCCAGCGGGGACGACGAGCAGTACTTC,CASSPASGDDEQYF
TRBV4-2,TRBJ1-3,NA,NA,TGTGCCAGCAGCGAGGAAGTCCTTGGAAACACCATATATTTT,CASSEEVLGNTIYF
TRBV20-1,TRBJ2-1,many,NA,TGCAGTGCTGTGGCGATAGCGGACAATGAGCAGTTCTTC,CSAVAIADNEQFF
TRBV20-1,TRBJ2-7,many,TRBD2,TGCAGTGCGAGACTAGCGGAAGTCTTCTACGAGCAGTACTTC,CSARLAEVFYEQYF
TRBV20-1,TRBJ2-3,many,TRBD2,TGCAGTGCTAGAGAAGCGGGAGTATCAGATACGCAGTATTTT,CSAREAGVSDTQYF
TRBV10-3,TRBJ2-1,many,TRBD2,TGTGCCATCAGTTGGACTAGCGGGGGGGCAAATGAGCAGTTCTTC,CAISWTSGGANEQFF
TRBV11-2,TRBJ2-1,many,TRBD2,TGTGCCAGCAGCTACTATAAGGGACTAGCGGGAGATGGTAATGAGCAGTTCTTC,CASSYYKGLAGDGNEQFF
TRBV7-2,TRBJ1-3,many,TRBD1,TGTGCCAGCAGCTTAGGGTCCAGGGGGCGCTCTGGAAACACCATATATTTT,CASSLGSRGRSGNTIYF
TRBV5-8,TRBJ1-5,many,NA,TGTGCCAGCAAAAAGTGGGGGGCCAGCAATCAGCCCCAGCATTTT,CASKKWGASNQPQHF
TRBV7-2,TRBJ1-3,many,NA,TGTGCCAATGGACAAGGAGGCTCTGGAAACACCATATATTTT,CANGQGGSGNTIYF